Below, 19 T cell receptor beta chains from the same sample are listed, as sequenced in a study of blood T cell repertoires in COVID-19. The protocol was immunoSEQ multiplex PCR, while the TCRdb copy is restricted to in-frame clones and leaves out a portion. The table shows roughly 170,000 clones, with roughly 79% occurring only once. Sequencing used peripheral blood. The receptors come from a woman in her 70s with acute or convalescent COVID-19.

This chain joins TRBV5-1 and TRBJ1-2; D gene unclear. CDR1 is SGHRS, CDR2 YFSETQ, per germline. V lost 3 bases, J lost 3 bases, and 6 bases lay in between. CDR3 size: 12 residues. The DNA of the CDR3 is TGCGCCAGCAGCTCGACTGACTATGGCTACACCTTC. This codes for CASSSTDYGYTF.

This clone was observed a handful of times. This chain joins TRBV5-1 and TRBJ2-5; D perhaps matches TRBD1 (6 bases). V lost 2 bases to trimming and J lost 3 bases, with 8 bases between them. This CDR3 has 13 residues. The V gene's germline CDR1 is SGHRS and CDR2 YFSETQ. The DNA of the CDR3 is TGCGCCAGCAGCTTACAGGGCGAAGAGACCCAGTACTTC. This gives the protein CASSLQGEETQYF.

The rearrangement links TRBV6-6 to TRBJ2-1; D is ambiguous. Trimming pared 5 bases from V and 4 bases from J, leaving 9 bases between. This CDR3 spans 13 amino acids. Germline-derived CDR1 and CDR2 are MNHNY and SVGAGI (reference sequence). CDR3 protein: CASSRDIYNEQFF. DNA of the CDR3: TGTGCCAGCAGTCGCGACATTTACAATGAGCAGTTCTTC.

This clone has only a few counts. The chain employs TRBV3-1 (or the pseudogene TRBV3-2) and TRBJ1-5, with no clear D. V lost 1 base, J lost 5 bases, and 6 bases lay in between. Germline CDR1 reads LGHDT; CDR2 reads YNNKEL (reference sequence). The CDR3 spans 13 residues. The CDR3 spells CASSQGGDQPQHF. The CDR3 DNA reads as TGTGCCAGCAGCCAAGGCGGGGATCAGCCCCAGCATTTT.

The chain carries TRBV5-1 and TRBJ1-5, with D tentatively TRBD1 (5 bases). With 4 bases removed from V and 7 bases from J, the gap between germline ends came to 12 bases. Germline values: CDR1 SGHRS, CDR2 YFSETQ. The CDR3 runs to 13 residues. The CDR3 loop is CASSQDSGQPQHF. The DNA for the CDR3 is TGCGCCAGCAGCCAAGACAGCGGGCAGCCCCAGCATTTT.

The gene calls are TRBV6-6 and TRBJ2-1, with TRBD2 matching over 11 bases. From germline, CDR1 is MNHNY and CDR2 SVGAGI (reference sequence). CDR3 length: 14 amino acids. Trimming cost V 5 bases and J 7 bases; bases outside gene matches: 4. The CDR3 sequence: CASSTSGSQNEQFF. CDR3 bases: TGTGCCAGCAGTACTAGCGGGAGTCAAAATGAGCAGTTCTTC.

The CDR3 DNA reads as TGCGCCACCTCGGGTTTCGGCGATCAGCCCCAGCATTTT. As protein: CATSGFGDQPQHF. The V gene is TRBV10-1, the J gene TRBJ1-5; D remains ambiguous. V lost 10 bases and J 5 bases, leaving 15 bases between the germline ends. CDR3 length equals 13 residues. Germline CDR1 reads WNHNN; CDR2 reads SYGVQD (reference sequence).

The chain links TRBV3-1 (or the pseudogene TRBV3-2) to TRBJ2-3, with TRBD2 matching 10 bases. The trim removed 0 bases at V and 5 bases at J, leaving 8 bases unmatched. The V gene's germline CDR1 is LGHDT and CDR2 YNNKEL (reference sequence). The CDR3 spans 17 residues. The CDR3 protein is CASSQEYLAGVGDTQYF. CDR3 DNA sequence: TGTGCCAGCAGCCAAGAATATCTAGCGGGAGTTGGAGATACGCAGTATTTT.

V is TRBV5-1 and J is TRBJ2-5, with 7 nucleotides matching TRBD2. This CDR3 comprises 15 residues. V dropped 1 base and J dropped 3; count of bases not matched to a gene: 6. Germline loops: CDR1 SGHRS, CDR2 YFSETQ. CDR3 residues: CASSLSGGGKETQYF. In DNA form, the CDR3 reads TGCGCCAGCAGCTTGTCGGGGGGAGGGAAAGAGACCCAGTACTTC.

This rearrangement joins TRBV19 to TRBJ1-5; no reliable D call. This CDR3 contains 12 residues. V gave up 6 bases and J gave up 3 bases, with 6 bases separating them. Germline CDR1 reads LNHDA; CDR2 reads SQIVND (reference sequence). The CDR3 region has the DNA TGTGCCAGTAGGGCCGTCAATCAGCCCCAGCATTTT. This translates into CASRAVNQPQHF.

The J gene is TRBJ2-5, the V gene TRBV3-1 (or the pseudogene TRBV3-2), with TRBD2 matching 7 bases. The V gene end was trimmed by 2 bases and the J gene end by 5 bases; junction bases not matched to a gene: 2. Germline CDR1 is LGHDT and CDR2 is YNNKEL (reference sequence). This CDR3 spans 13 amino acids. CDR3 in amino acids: CASSQTSAETQYF. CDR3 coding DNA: TGTGCCAGCAGCCAAACTAGCGCGGAGACCCAGTACTTC.

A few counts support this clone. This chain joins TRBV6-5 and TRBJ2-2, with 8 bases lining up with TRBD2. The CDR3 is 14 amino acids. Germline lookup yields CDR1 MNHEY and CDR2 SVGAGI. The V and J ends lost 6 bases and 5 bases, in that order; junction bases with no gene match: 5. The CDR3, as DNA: TGTGCCAGCAGGCGGGCTAGCGGGACCGGGGAGCTGTTTTTT. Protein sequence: CASRRASGTGELFF.

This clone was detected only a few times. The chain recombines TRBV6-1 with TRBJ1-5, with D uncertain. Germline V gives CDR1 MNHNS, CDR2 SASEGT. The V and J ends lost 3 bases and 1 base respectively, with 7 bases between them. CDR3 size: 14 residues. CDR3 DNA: TGTGCCAGCAGTGATTGGGCGAGCAATCAGCCCCAGCATTTT. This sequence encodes CASSDWASNQPQHF.

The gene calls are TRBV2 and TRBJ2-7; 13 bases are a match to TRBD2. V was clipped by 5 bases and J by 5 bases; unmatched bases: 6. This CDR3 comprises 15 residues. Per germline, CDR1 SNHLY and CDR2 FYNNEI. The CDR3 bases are TGTGCCAGCAGTACTCCGGGACTAGCGGGAAACGAGCAGTACTTC. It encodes CASSTPGLAGNEQYF.

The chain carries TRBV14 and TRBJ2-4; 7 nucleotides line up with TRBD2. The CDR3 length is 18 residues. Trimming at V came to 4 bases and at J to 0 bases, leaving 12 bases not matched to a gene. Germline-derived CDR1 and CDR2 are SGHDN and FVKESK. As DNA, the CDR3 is TGTGCCAGCAGCCCGCGGGGGTCAGGATATCTAGCCAAAAACATTCAGTACTTC. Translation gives CASSPRGSGYLAKNIQYF.

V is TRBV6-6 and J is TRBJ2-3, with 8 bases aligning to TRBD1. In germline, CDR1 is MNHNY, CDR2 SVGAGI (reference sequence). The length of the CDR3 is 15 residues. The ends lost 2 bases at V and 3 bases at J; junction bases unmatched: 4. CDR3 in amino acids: CASSYVQGATDTQYF. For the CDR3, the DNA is TGTGCCAGCAGTTACGTCCAGGGGGCAACAGATACGCAGTATTTT.

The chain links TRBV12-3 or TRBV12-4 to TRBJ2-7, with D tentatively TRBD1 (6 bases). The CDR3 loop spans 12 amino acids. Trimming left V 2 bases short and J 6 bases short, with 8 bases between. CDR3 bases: TGTGCCAGCAGTTTACAGGGGATCGAGCAGTACTTC. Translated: CASSLQGIEQYF.

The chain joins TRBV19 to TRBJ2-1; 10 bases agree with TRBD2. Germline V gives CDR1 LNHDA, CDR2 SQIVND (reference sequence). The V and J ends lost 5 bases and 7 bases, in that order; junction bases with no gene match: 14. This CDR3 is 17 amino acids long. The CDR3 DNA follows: TGTGCCAGTAGTGTTTTAAAGCGGGAGGGCCAGCGTAATGAGCAGTTCTTC. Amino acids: CASSVLKREGQRNEQFF.

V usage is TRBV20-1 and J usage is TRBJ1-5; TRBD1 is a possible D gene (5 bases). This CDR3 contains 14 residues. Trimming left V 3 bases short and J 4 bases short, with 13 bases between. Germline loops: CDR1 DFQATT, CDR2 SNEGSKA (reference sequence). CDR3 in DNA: TGCAGTGCTAGTCAACAGGTCCTTAATCAGCCCCAGCATTTT. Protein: CSASQQVLNQPQHF.